These 32 T cell receptor beta chains were all obtained from the same sample, sequenced in a study of radiation and T cells in renal cell carcinoma. The repertoire was sequenced with immunoSEQ multiplex PCR; TCRdb's copy has only in-frame clones and lacks some. The sample shows about 100,000 clones, around 83% of them seen only once. As to time point: blood 4 weeks post-SBRT, at nephrectomy. Treatment meaning: 15 Gy SBRT to primary tumor, nephrectomy 4 weeks later. This specimen was blood, taken from a patient whose treatment included radiotherapy and nephrectomy. The receptors were gathered from a man in his 60s with renal cell carcinoma.

The J gene is TRBJ2-7, the V gene TRBV11-1; D is ambiguous. Between the trimmed V and J ends, which lost 5 bases and 0 bases, there was a span of 14 bases. The CDR3 totals 15 residues. CDR1 and CDR2 (germline): SGHAT, FQDESV (reference sequence). The CDR3 DNA reads TGTGCCAGCAGCAATCTGTATGGGGACTCCTACGAGCAGTACTTC. Amino acids: CASSNLYGDSYEQYF. The variable domain in full, completed from reference TRBV11-1 and TRBJ2-7, reads EAEVAQSPRYKITEKSQAVAFWCDPISGHATLYWYRQILGQGPELLVQFQDESVVDDSQLPKDRFSAERLKGVDSTLKIQPAELGDSAMYLCASSNLYGDSYEQYFGPGTRLTVT.

V is TRBV10-2 and J is TRBJ2-7, with D uncertain. This CDR3 is built from 13 residues. Trimming left V 7 bases short and J 4 bases short, with 14 bases between. Germline V gene lookup returns CDR1 WSHSY and CDR2 SAAADI. Here the CDR3 DNA reads TGCGCCAGCAACACCATATTAACTTACGAGCAGTACTTC. Translated, it gives CASNTILTYEQYF.

The chain links TRBV7-3 to TRBJ2-3; the D gene is possibly TRBD2 (6 bases). The germline V gene has CDR1 SGHTA and CDR2 FQGTGA. This CDR3 has 14 amino acids. The V end lost 2 bases, the J end lost 3 bases, and 9 bases lay between the germline ends. The CDR3 region is CASSLRAGTDTQYF. The CDR3 bases are TGTGCCAGCAGCTTACGGGCGGGGACAGATACGCAGTATTTT.

This clone was detected only a few times. V is TRBV6-5 and J is TRBJ1-3; no definite D call. The germline CDR1 and CDR2 sequences are MNHEY and SVGAGI. The CDR3 covers 13 residues. The ends were cut back, 6 bases at V and 2 bases at J, with 8 bases in the middle. The CDR3 DNA reads TGTGCCAGCAGGGTAACGACTGGAAACACCATATATTTT. Its protein is CASRVTTGNTIYF.

The chain is built from TRBV7-9 and TRBJ2-1, with 7 bases identical to TRBD2. Germline CDR1 reads SEHNR; CDR2 reads FQNEAQ (reference sequence). The CDR3 has 17 residues. Trimming cost V 4 bases and J 8 bases; bases outside gene matches: 17. The CDR3 coding sequence is TGTGCCAGCAGCTCTGGTTCGGGATGGGAGGGCACCGATGAGCAGTTCTTC. Protein product: CASSSGSGWEGTDEQFF.

The rearrangement uses TRBV4-3 and TRBJ2-1; D is uncertain. The CDR3 runs to 15 residues. CDR1 is LGHNA and CDR2 is YSLEER in the germline V gene. V was shortened by 0 bases and J by 2 bases, with 8 bases between the two germline ends. CDR3 DNA: TGCGCCAGCAGCCAAGAACGGACGGCCTACAATGAGCAGTTCTTC. Amino acid sequence: CASSQERTAYNEQFF.

The chain has TRBV28 and TRBJ2-5; 12 bases map to TRBD1. Germline assignment: CDR1 MDHEN and CDR2 SYDVKM. The CDR3 runs 18 residues. The V and J ends lost 4 bases and 1 base, in that order; junction bases with no gene match: 10. CDR3 sequence reads: CASSWTLGTGGGQETQYF. CDR3 coding DNA: TGTGCCAGCAGTTGGACTCTCGGGACAGGGGGCGGCCAAGAGACCCAGTACTTC.

This chain joins TRBV10-2 and TRBJ2-3; D call uncertain. The CDR3 runs to 16 residues. V was shortened by 0 bases and J by 6 bases, with 16 bases between the two germline ends. Germline CDR1 WSHSY, CDR2 SAAADI. Here the CDR3 reads CASSESEHTMGDTQYF. CDR3 sequence (DNA): TGCGCCAGCAGTGAGTCGGAACACACAATGGGGGATACGCAGTATTTT.

This clone was counted many times. This chain connects TRBV7-8 to TRBJ1-2, with 9 bases lining up with TRBD1. The ends lost 6 bases at V and 2 bases at J; junction bases unmatched: 4. The CDR3 sequence is 14 residues long. CDR1 is SGHVS, CDR2 FQNEAQ, per germline. Here the CDR3 reads CASSPTGGNYGYTF. CDR3 nucleotide sequence: TGTGCCAGCAGTCCGACAGGGGGAAACTATGGCTACACCTTC.

J is TRBJ2-7 and V is TRBV6-1; D gene uncertain. The V and J ends lost 1 base and 7 bases respectively, with 11 bases between them. CDR3 length: 13 amino acids. Looked up from germline, CDR1 is MNHNS and CDR2 is SASEGT. DNA for the CDR3: TGTGCCAGCAGTGAAGAGGGTTTGGGGGAGCAGTACTTC. Translated: CASSEEGLGEQYF.

This chain uses TRBV29-1 with TRBJ2-7; D ambiguous. Germline-derived CDR1 and CDR2 are SQVTM and ANQGSEA. There are 13 residues in the CDR3. V shed 0 bases and J shed 2 bases, with 8 bases lying between them. As DNA, the CDR3 is TGCAGCGTTGAAGACCTGAGCACCTACGAGCAGTACTTC. Translating gives CSVEDLSTYEQYF.

This rearrangement joins TRBV6-1 to TRBJ2-2, with 7 bases matching TRBD1. The ends lost 4 bases at V and 0 bases at J; junction bases unmatched: 8. The CDR3 is 17 residues long. From germline, CDR1 is MNHNS and CDR2 SASEGT. The CDR3 nucleotides read TGTGCCAGCAGTGCGTTGTCCGGGACAGCGAACACCGGGGAGCTGTTTTTT. Protein sequence: CASSALSGTANTGELFF.

This sequence joins TRBV27 and TRBJ1-5; possibly TRBD1 for D (5 bases). CDR1 MNHEY and CDR2 SMNVEV come from the germline V gene (reference sequence). Deletions cut 4 bases from V and 4 bases from J, with 14 bases between. This CDR3 region has 15 residues. The CDR3 nucleotides are TGTGCCAGCAGTTCAGGGAGGACACGGAATCAGCCCCAGCATTTT. Translating it yields CASSSGRTRNQPQHF.

The rearrangement joins TRBV5-1 to TRBJ2-1, with 7 bases matching TRBD2. Unmatched junction bases numbered 10, after V lost 4 bases and J lost 6 bases. The CDR3 length is 15 residues. Germline CDR1 SGHRS, CDR2 YFSETQ. The CDR3 sequence is CASSTQRDRLNEQFF. In DNA form, the CDR3 reads TGCGCCAGCAGCACCCAGCGGGATCGGCTCAATGAGCAGTTCTTC.

The chain employs TRBV10-1 and TRBJ2-5, with 10 bases that match TRBD2. This CDR3 contains 18 residues. The germline gives CDR1 WNHNN, CDR2 SYGVQD (reference sequence). V was pared by 3 bases and J by 1 base, with 11 bases of the junction left unmatched. CDR3: CASSDPSGSGGAQETQYF. CDR3 nucleotides: TGCGCCAGCAGTGACCCAAGCGGGAGCGGGGGGGCCCAAGAGACCCAGTACTTC.

This clone was counted at least ten times. The chain joins TRBV2 to TRBJ2-7; 10 bases fit TRBD2. The V and J ends lost 1 base and 3 bases, in that order; junction bases with no gene match: 6. The CDR3 is 16 amino acids. Germline assignment: CDR1 SNHLY and CDR2 FYNNEI. CDR3 nucleotides: TGTGCCAGCAGTGAAGGGACTAGCGGATTACTCTACGAGCAGTACTTC. Translating it yields CASSEGTSGLLYEQYF. Filled out from reference TRBV2 and TRBJ2-7, the complete variable domain reads EPEVTQTPSHQVTQMGQEVILRCVPISNHLYFYWYRQILGQKVEFLVSFYNNEISEKSEIFDDQFSVERPDGSNFTLKIRSTKLEDSAMYFCASSEGTSGLLYEQYFGPGTRLTVT.

This clone was observed a single time. The chain has TRBV28 and TRBJ1-5; weak D call: TRBD1 (5 bases). The CDR3 has 14 amino acids. V was cut by 2 bases and J by 5 bases, with 10 bases left in between. Germline V lookup: CDR1 MDHEN, CDR2 SYDVKM. The CDR3 nucleotides are TGTGCCAGCAGTTTAATCCGGGGCGATCAGCCCCAGCATTTT. Its protein is CASSLIRGDQPQHF.

The V call is TRBV4-2, the J call TRBJ2-2, with D possibly TRBD2 on 6 matching bases. Germline CDR1 LGHNA, CDR2 YNFKEQ. CDR3 length: 16 amino acids. Trimming took 4 bases from V and 1 from J, leaving 13 bases between them. CDR3 in amino acids: CASSLGGAGNTGELFF. CDR3 coding DNA: TGTGCCAGCAGCCTGGGGGGAGCGGGGAACACCGGGGAGCTGTTTTTT.

The V and J genes are TRBV7-9 and TRBJ2-7; 7 bases map to TRBD2. CDR1 SEHNR and CDR2 FQNEAQ come from the germline V gene (reference sequence). V shed 4 bases and J 3 bases; nucleotides not matched to a gene: 3. The CDR3 runs to 13 residues. CDR3 in DNA: TGTGCCAGCAGCTCAAGGGACTACTACGAGCAGTACTTC. This codes for CASSSRDYYEQYF.

The chain employs TRBV5-4 and TRBJ2-3; 9 positions match TRBD2. The CDR3 totals 15 residues. CDR1 SGHNT and CDR2 YYREEE come from the germline V gene (reference sequence). J lost 6 bases, V lost 5 bases, and 10 bases had no gene match. The DNA for the CDR3 is TGTGCCAGCAGGCGGAGTGCGGGGGGGGCCGATACGCAGTATTTT. This gives the protein CASRRSAGGADTQYF.

The chain has TRBV19 and TRBJ2-2, with 8 positions matching TRBD2. Germline CDR1 is LNHDA and CDR2 is SQIVND (reference sequence). The CDR3 sequence is 15 residues long. V was clipped by 7 bases and J by 7 bases; unmatched bases: 11. The CDR3 nucleotides are TGTGCCAGTACCGCGAGCGGGAGAGTTGTCGGGGAGCTGTTTTTT. Its translation: CASTASGRVVGELFF.

This clone was seen a single time. J is TRBJ1-4 and V is TRBV9, with D hard to call. Trimming cost V 4 bases and J 8 bases, with 18 bases left between them. There are 15 residues in the CDR3. Germline CDR1 is SGDLS and CDR2 is YYNGEE. The CDR3 DNA sequence: TGTGCCAGCAGCACCCGAGCTGTACTTGGGGAAAAACTGTTTTTT. This sequence encodes CASSTRAVLGEKLFF.

This chain connects TRBV5-8 to TRBJ1-1; D unresolved. The CDR3 extends over 14 amino acids. The V and J ends lost 6 bases and 1 base respectively, with 13 bases between them. Germline V lookup: CDR1 SGHTS, CDR2 YDEGEE. The CDR3 spells CASTLALQNTEAFF. The CDR3 DNA is TGTGCCAGCACATTGGCTCTGCAGAACACTGAAGCTTTCTTT. Drawing the rest from reference TRBV5-8 and TRBJ1-1, the complete variable domain is EAGVTQSPTHLIKTRGQQATLRCSPISGHTSVYWYQQALGLGLQFLLWYDEGEERNRGNFPPRFSGRQFPNYSSELNVNALELEDSALYLCASTLALQNTEAFFGQGTRLTVV.

A single count supports this clone. This chain joins TRBV7-9 and TRBJ1-4, with D possibly TRBD1 on 5 matching bases. V dropped 4 bases and J dropped 3 bases, with 9 bases sitting between them. Germline loops: CDR1 SEHNR, CDR2 FQNEAQ (reference sequence). The CDR3 totals 14 residues. CDR3 protein: CASSSRAPNEKLFF. The CDR3 bases are TGTGCCAGCAGCTCCAGGGCCCCTAATGAAAAACTGTTTTTT.

This clone has only one observation. The V and J genes are TRBV4-1 and TRBJ1-1; D is undetermined. Germline-derived CDR1 and CDR2 are MGHRA and YSYEKL. This CDR3 comprises 15 residues. The V gene lost 1 base and the J gene lost 5 bases, with 14 bases spanning the gap. This chain's CDR3 is CASSQAGSGETEAFF. The CDR3 coding sequence is TGCGCCAGCAGCCAAGCGGGGTCCGGGGAGACTGAAGCTTTCTTT.

Of note for this clone: This specimen includes other DNA sequences encoding the same CDR3. V is TRBV6-1 and J is TRBJ2-7; 9 bases are a match to TRBD1. The ends lost 4 bases at V and 5 bases at J; junction bases unmatched: 3. This CDR3 region has 13 residues. In germline, CDR1 is MNHNS, CDR2 SASEGT. This CDR3 reads CASSAGQGDEQYF. As DNA, the CDR3 is TGTGCCAGCAGTGCGGGACAGGGCGACGAGCAGTACTTC.

V is TRBV4-3 and J is TRBJ2-1; 12 bases are a match to TRBD2. Trimming at V came to 4 bases and at J to 8 bases, leaving 9 bases not matched to a gene. Germline loops: CDR1 LGHNA, CDR2 YSLEER. The CDR3 has 16 amino acids. CDR3 protein: CASSLERTSGIDEQFF. The DNA of the CDR3 is TGCGCCAGCAGCCTAGAAAGGACTAGCGGGATCGATGAGCAGTTCTTC.

A single count supports this clone. Here the CDR3 reads CASSSRGEGRYGYTF. The CDR3 nucleotides read TGTGCCAGCAGCTCCCGGGGCGAGGGGCGTTATGGCTACACCTTC. The chain employs TRBV5-4 and TRBJ1-2, with a possible D match to TRBD1 (5 bases). CDR1 and CDR2 from the germline V gene are SGHNT and YYREEE (reference sequence). The CDR3 totals 15 residues. Trimming left V 3 bases short and J 5 bases short, with 17 bases between.

The chain uses TRBV27 and TRBJ2-5, with TRBD2 matching 7 bases. Germline trimming cut 2 bases from V and 5 bases from J; bases unmatched to any gene: 8. This CDR3 has 15 amino acids. The germline CDR1 and CDR2 sequences are MNHEY and SMNVEV (reference sequence). CDR3 protein: CASSLGGGPFETQYF. CDR3 in DNA: TGTGCCAGCAGTTTAGGGGGAGGGCCTTTCGAGACCCAGTACTTC.

The V and J genes are TRBV30 and TRBJ2-7, with 7 positions matching TRBD2. The CDR3 is 14 amino acids. Germline loops: CDR1 GTSNPN, CDR2 SVGIG (reference sequence). The trim removed 3 bases at V and 1 base at J, leaving 6 bases unmatched. Here the CDR3 reads CAWRRTRASYEQYF. The CDR3 nucleotides read TGTGCCTGGAGAAGGACTAGAGCTTCCTACGAGCAGTACTTC.

This clone was detected once. This sequence joins TRBV4-3 and TRBJ2-3; possibly TRBD1 for D (7 bases). V was pared by 1 base and J by 0 bases, with 11 bases between. CDR3 length equals 16 residues. Looked up from germline, CDR1 is LGHNA and CDR2 is YSLEER. CDR3 residues: CASSQAAGQSTDTQYF. The DNA for the CDR3 is TGCGCCAGCAGCCAAGCGGCGGGACAGAGCACAGATACGCAGTATTTT.

V is TRBV2 and J is TRBJ2-3; 10 nucleotides agree with TRBD1. Germline V gene lookup returns CDR1 SNHLY and CDR2 FYNNEI. The J segment lost 3 bases and the V segment lost 5 bases, leaving 11 bases of the junction unmatched. There are 17 residues in the CDR3. The CDR3: CASSKGQGNRGTDTQYF. In DNA, the CDR3 is TGTGCCAGCAGTAAGGGACAGGGGAATAGAGGAACAGATACGCAGTATTTT.